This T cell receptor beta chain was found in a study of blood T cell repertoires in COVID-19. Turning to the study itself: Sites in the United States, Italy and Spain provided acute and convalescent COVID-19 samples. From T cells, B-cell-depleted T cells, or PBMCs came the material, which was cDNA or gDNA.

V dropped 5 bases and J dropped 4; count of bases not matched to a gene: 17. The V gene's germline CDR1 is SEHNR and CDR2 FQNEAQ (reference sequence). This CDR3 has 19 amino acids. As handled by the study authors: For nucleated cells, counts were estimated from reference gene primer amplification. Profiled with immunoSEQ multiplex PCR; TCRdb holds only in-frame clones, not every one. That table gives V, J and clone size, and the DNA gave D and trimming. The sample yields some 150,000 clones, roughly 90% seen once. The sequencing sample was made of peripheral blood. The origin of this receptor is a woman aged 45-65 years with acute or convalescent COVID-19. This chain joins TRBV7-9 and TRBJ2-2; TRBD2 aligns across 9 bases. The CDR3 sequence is CASSPGLAPAVTGTGELFF. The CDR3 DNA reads TGTGCCAGCAGCCCGGGACTAGCCCCCGCTGTAACGGGCACCGGGGAGCTGTTTTTT.